One T cell receptor (beta chain) is described in this entry. V shed 0 bases and J 4 bases; nucleotides not matched to a gene: 3. CDR1 is SGHKS, CDR2 YYEKEE, per germline (reference sequence). The CDR3 sequence is 14 residues long. This entry belongs to a study of OX40 agonist ivuxolimab in advanced cancers. TCRdb keeps only in-frame clones here, not all; method: immunoSEQ multiplex PCR. The sample includes 15,000 to 20,000 clones, approximately 86% of them seen just once. The sequence was obtained from an adult with an advanced solid tumor such as melanoma, head and neck, liver or kidney cancer. Here the sequenced sample was CD4+ or CD8+ T cells sorted from blood, taken in a trial of the OX40 agonist ivuxolimab. V usage is TRBV5-5 and J usage is TRBJ1-2; TRBD1 agrees at 7 bases. The chain's CDR3 is CASSLEGQIYGYTF. The CDR3 DNA reads as TGTGCCAGCAGCTTGGAGGGACAGATCTATGGCTACACCTTC.